This record concerns one T cell receptor (beta chain) sequence. Its matching antigen is unknown. The data were produced by immunoSEQ multiplex PCR, yet TCRdb's version contains in-frame clones alone and is incomplete. This sample yields 55,000 to 65,000 clones, of which about 79% are seen a single time; over 4.5% belongs to the top ten. This specimen belongs to a study of a mutant IDH1 vaccine in newly diagnosed glioma. Time point indicated: week 47, end of study. The content of each vaccine dose was 300 ug of mutant IDH1 20-mer peptide, and topical imiquimod accompanied it. CDR1 is LNHDA, CDR2 SQIVND, per germline (reference sequence). The length of the CDR3 is 15 residues. The ends lost 5 bases at V and 4 bases at J; junction bases unmatched: 7.

The sequence derives from a man aged 50 to 59 with glioma. The chain employs TRBV19 and TRBJ1-3, with 8 bases fitting TRBD1. This sample comprised PBMCs, obtained from a glioma patient whose treatment included an IDH1 peptide vaccine. CDR3 in amino acids: CASSLRTGSGNTIYF. CDR3 nucleotides: TGTGCCAGTAGTCTCCGGACAGGGAGCGGAAACACCATATATTTT. The full variable domain, in which reference TRBV19 and TRBJ1-3 provide the parts outside the CDR3, is DGGITQSPKYLFRKEGQNVTLSCEQNLNHDAMYWYRQDPGQGLRLIYYSQIVNDFQKGDIAEGYSVSREKKESFPLTVTSAQKNPTAFYLCASSLRTGSGNTIYFGEGSWLTVV.